Listed below are T cell receptor beta chains from one sample, sequenced in a study of human T cells and chemical hapten exposure. Each CDR3 protein gets one entry after TCRdb re-called the RACE reads with MiXCR. The table lists about 140,000 distinct CDR3 sequences, about an eighth of them singletons. Sequencing used whole blood, obtained in connection with sensitization to the hapten diphenylcyclopropenone (DPC). All receptors derive from a woman between 50 and 59 years old with alopecia areata. Some clones in this sample may be carry-over from other donors' samples. The CDR3 runs from the conserved cysteine through the conserved F or W. The D gene is left open where the match is weak. Part of the rows lack a size; the others show once, few, many or a class for expanded clones.

TRBV11-2	NA	TRBJ1-1	TRBD1	CASSFNRGNTEAFF	TGTGCCAGCAGCTTTAACAGGGGGAACACTGAAGCTTTCTTT
TRBV6-1	many	TRBJ1-2	NA	CASRRRGNYGYTF	TGTGCCAGCAGACGGCGGGGGAACTATGGCTACACCTTC
TRBV20-1	few	TRBJ2-3	NA	CSARPGQRVTDTQYF	TGCAGTGCTAGACCGGGACAAAGGGTCACAGATACGCAGTATTTT
TRBV27	NA	TRBJ1-3	NA	CASARGSGNTIYF	TGTGCCAGCGCCAGGGGCTCCGGAAACACCATATATTTT
TRBV10-3	few	TRBJ2-7	NA	CAISEPPGPGYEQYF	TGTGCCATCAGTGAGCCCCCGGGGCCTGGATACGAGCAGTACTTC
TRBV4-3	NA	TRBJ2-7	NA	CASSSHLAGLYEQYF	TGCGCCAGCAGCTCCCACTTGGCAGGCCTCTACGAGCAGTACTTC
TRBV9	few	TRBJ2-5	NA	CASSVGGRLETQYF	TGTGCCAGCAGCGTAGGAGGCCGGTTGGAGACCCAGTACTTC
TRBV21-1	NA	TRBJ1-2	NA	CASSKGGGYTF	TGTGCCAGCAGCAAAGGCGGTGGCTACACCTTC
TRBV12-3/TRBV12-4	many	TRBJ2-7	NA	CASNRDGPYEQYF	TGTGCCAGCAACCGGGACGGACCCTACGAGCAGTACTTC
TRBV4-2	many	TRBJ1-1	NA	CASSIAGVSAEAFF	TGTGCCAGCAGCATTGCCGGCGTGTCCGCTGAAGCTTTCTTT
TRBV9	NA	TRBJ2-1	NA	CASSVAGYNEQFF	TGTGCCAGCAGCGTAGCAGGATACAATGAGCAGTTCTTC
TRBV4-2	NA	TRBJ2-7	TRBD2	CASSQDRGAGSYEQYF	TGTGCCAGCAGCCAAGATCGGGGAGCGGGGAGCTACGAGCAGTACTTC
TRBV14	NA	TRBJ1-1	NA	CASSQGLVTEVFF	TGTGCCAGCAGCCAAGGCCTCGTCACTGAAGTTTTCTTT
TRBV6-5	few	TRBJ2-7	NA	CASSQTRDSYEQYF	TGTGCCAGCAGTCAGACCCGGGACTCCTACGAGCAGTACTTC
TRBV7-2	many	TRBJ2-1	TRBD2	CASSSGTSRVYNEQFF	TGTGCCAGCAGCTCCGGGACTAGTAGGGTATACAATGAGCAGTTCTTC
TRBV5-1	NA	TRBJ2-5	TRBD1	CASSLRQGKETQYF	TGCGCCAGCAGCTTACGACAGGGGAAAGAGACCCAGTACTTC
TRBV18	many	TRBJ2-5	TRBD2	CASSSGLAGVETQYF	TGTGCCAGCTCATCTGGACTAGCGGGAGTGGAGACCCAGTACTTC
TRBV24-1	many	TRBJ2-1	NA	CATSDFGLAEGDEQFF	TGTGCCACCAGTGATTTTGGGCTAGCGGAGGGGGATGAGCAGTTCTTC
TRBV7-8	many	TRBJ1-2	TRBD1	CASSLGGTGGYGYTF	TGTGCCAGCAGCTTAGGGGGGACAGGCGGATATGGCTACACCTTC
TRBV28	NA	TRBJ1-5	TRBD1	CASRGDRVGQPQHF	TGTGCCAGCAGGGGGGACAGGGTAGGACAGCCCCAGCATTTT
TRBV10-2	NA	TRBJ1-5	NA	CASSEAGGGNQPQHF	TGCGCCAGCAGTGAGGCGGGGGGAGGCAATCAGCCCCAGCATTTT
TRBV12-3/TRBV12-4	few	TRBJ2-1	NA	CASSLENSRGEQFF	TGTGCCAGCAGTTTAGAGAACAGCCGGGGTGAGCAGTTCTTC
TRBV29-1	many	TRBJ2-2	NA	CSVESKGANTGELFF	TGCAGCGTTGAGTCAAAAGGGGCGAACACCGGGGAGCTGTTTTTT
TRBV28	NA	TRBJ1-3	NA	CASIRAGVPISGNTIYF	TGTGCCAGCATAAGAGCAGGGGTCCCTATCTCTGGAAACACCATATATTTT
TRBV7-8	many	TRBJ1-5	TRBD1	CASSSGTGAQPQHF	TGTGCCAGCAGTTCCGGGACAGGGGCCCAGCCCCAGCATTTT
TRBV27	NA	TRBJ1-2	TRBD1	CASSSTGGLIPYGYTF	TGTGCCAGCAGTTCGACAGGGGGCCTCATTCCTTATGGCTACACCTTC
TRBV7-2	few	TRBJ1-4	NA	CASSRSVGTNEKLFF	TGTGCCAGCAGCCGAAGTGTGGGCACTAATGAAAAACTGTTTTTT
TRBV10-3	many	TRBJ1-2	NA	CAPSRGMNNYGYTF	TGTGCCCCGTCCAGAGGGATGAATAACTATGGCTACACCTTC